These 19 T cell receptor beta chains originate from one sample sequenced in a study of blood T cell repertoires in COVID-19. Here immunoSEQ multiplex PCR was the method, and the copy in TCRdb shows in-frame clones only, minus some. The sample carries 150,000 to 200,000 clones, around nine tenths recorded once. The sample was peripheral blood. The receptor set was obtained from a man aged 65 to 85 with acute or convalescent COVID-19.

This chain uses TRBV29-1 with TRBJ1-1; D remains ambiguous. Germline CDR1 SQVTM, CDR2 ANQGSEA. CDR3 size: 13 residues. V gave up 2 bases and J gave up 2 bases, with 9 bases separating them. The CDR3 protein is CSVETAINTEAFF. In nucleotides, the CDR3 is TGCAGCGTTGAAACAGCTATTAACACTGAAGCTTTCTTT.

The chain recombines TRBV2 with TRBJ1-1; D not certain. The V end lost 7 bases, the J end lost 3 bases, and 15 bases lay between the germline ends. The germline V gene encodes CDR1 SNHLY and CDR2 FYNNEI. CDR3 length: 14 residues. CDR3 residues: CASIIRIRDTEAFF. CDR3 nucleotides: TGTGCCAGCATAATACGGATACGGGACACTGAAGCTTTCTTT.

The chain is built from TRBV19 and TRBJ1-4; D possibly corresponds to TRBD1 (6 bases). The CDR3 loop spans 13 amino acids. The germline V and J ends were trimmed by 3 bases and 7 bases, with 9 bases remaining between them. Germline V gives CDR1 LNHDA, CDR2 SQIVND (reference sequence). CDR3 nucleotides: TGTGCCAGTAGTATTAGGGGGAGTGAAAAACTGTTTTTT. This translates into CASSIRGSEKLFF.

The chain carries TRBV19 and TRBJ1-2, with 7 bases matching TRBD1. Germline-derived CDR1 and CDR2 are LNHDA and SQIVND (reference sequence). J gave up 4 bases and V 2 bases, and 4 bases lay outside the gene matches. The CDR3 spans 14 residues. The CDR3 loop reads CASSISSGGYGYTF. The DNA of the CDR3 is TGTGCCAGTAGTATATCGTCAGGGGGCTATGGCTACACCTTC. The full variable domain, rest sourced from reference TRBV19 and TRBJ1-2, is DGGITQSPKYLFRKEGQNVTLSCEQNLNHDAMYWYRQDPGQGLRLIYYSQIVNDFQKGDIAEGYSVSREKKESFPLTVTSAQKNPTAFYLCASSISSGGYGYTFGSGTRLTVV.

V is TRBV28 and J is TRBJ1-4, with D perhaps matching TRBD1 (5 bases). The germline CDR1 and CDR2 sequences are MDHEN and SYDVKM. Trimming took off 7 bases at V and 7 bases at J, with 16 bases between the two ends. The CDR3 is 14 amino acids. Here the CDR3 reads CASTPWAGVEKLFF. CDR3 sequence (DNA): TGTGCCAGCACTCCCTGGGCGGGGGTTGAAAAACTGTTTTTT.

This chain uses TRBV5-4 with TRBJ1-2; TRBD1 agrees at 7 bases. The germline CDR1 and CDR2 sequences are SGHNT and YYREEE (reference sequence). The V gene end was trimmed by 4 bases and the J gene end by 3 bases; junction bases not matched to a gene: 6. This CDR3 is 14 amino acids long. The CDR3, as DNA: TGTGCCAGCAGCGGCCGGGACAGCTACTATGGCTACACCTTC. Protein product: CASSGRDSYYGYTF.

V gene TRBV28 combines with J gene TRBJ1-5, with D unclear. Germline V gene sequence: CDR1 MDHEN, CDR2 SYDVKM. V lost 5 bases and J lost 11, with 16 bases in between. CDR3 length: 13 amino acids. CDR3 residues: CASSLPGATTQHF. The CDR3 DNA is TGTGCCAGCAGTCTCCCGGGAGCCACGACCCAGCATTTT.

CDR3 protein: CSVEFVTRQSSTDTQYF. The CDR3 nucleotides are TGCAGCGTTGAATTTGTGACTCGACAGTCTAGCACAGATACGCAGTATTTT. V is TRBV29-1 and J is TRBJ2-3; possibly TRBD1 for D (5 bases). Trimming removed 2 bases from V and 0 bases from J, with 18 bases in between. Germline V CDR1 and CDR2: SQVTM, ANQGSEA. CDR3 length equals 17 residues.

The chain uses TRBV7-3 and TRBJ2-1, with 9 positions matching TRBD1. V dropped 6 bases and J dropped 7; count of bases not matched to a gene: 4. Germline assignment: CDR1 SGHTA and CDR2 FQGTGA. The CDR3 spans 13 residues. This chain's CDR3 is CASRLGTGNEQFF. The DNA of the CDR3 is TGTGCCAGCAGGCTCGGGACAGGGAATGAGCAGTTCTTC.

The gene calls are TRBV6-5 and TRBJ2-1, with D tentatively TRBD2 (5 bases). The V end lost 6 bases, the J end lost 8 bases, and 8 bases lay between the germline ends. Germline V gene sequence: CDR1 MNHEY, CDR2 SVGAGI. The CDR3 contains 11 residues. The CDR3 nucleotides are TGTGCCAGCAGCCCCGGGGATGAGCAGTTCTTC. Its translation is CASSPGDEQFF.

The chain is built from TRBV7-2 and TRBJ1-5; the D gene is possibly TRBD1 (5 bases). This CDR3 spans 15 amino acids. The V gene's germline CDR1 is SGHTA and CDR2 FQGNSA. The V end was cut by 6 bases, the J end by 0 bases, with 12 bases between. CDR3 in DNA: TGTGCCAGCAGTGACAGAAGTAATAGCAATCAGCCCCAGCATTTT. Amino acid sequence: CASSDRSNSNQPQHF.

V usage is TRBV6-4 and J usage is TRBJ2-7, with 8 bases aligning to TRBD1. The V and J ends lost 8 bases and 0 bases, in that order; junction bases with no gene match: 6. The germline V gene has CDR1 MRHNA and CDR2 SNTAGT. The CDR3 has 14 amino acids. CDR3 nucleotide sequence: TGTGCCAGCGCCCCGGGACAGGCCTCCTACGAGCAGTACTTC. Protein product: CASAPGQASYEQYF.

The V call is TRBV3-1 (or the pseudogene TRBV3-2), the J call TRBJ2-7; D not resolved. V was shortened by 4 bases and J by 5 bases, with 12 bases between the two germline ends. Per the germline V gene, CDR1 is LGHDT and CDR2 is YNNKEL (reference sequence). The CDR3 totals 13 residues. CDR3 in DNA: TGTGCCAGCAGCCTGTTGAACAACCACGAGCAGTACTTC. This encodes CASSLLNNHEQYF.

The CDR3 protein is CASSFLGQGGYTF. Written as DNA, the CDR3 is TGCGCCAGCAGCTTCCTTGGACAGGGTGGCTACACCTTC. This rearrangement joins TRBV5-1 to TRBJ1-2, with TRBD1 matching over 8 bases. The V gene end was trimmed by 2 bases and the J gene end by 7 bases; junction bases not matched to a gene: 4. Germline V lookup: CDR1 SGHRS, CDR2 YFSETQ. The CDR3 covers 13 residues.

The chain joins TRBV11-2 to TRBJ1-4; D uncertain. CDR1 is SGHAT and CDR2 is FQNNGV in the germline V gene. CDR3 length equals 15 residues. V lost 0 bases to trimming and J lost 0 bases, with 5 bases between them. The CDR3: CASSLEPATNEKLFF. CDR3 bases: TGTGCCAGCAGCTTAGAGCCGGCAACTAATGAAAAACTGTTTTTT.

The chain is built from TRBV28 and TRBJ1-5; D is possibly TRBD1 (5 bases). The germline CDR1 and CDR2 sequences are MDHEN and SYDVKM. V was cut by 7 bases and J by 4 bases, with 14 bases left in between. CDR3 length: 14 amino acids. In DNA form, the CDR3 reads TGTGCCAGCACTAGGGGTGCAGGGAATCAGCCCCAGCATTTT. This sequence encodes CASTRGAGNQPQHF. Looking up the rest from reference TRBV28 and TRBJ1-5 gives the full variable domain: DVKVTQSSRYLVKRTGEKVFLECVQDMDHENMFWYRQDPGLGLRLIYFSYDVKMKEKGDIPEGYSVSREKKERFSLILESASTNQTSMYLCASTRGAGNQPQHFGDGTRLSIL.

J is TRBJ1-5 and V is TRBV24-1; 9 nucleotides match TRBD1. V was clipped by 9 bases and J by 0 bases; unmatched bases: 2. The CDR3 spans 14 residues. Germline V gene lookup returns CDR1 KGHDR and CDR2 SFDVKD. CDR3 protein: CATPDRGSNQPQHF. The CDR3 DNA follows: TGTGCCACCCCGGACAGGGGTAGCAATCAGCCCCAGCATTTT.

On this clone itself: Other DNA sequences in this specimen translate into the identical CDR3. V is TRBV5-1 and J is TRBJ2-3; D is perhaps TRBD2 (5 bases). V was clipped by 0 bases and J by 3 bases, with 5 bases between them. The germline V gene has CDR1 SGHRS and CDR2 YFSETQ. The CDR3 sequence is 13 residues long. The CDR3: CASSLGGTDTQYF. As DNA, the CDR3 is TGCGCCAGCAGCTTGGGCGGGACAGATACGCAGTATTTT.

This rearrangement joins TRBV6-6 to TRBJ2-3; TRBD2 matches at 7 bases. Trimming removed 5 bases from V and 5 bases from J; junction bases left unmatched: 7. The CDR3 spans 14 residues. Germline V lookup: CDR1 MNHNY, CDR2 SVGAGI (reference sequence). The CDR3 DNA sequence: TGTGCCAGCAGTCCGGGGGGAGGGGTAGATACGCAGTATTTT. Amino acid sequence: CASSPGGGVDTQYF.